Reported below is one T cell receptor (beta chain). No antigen is known for it. The table came from immunoSEQ multiplex PCR; TCRdb's copy has only in-frame clones and leaves some out. The sample records about 41,000 clones, more than 60% being singletons. This sample is part of a study of vaccination effects on CD4 cells after COVID-19. The CDR3 runs to 14 residues. Germline lookup yields CDR1 GTSNPN and CDR2 SVGIG (reference sequence). V lost 5 bases, J lost 4 bases, and 5 bases stayed unmatched. Study results and caveats: Small numbers of convalescent patients limited the study. It also lacked early post-infection timepoints.

In the ViraFEST assay, antigen-specific CD4+ clonotypes were identified by expansion after peptide-pool stimulation. The culture ran for approximately 10 days, and then CD4+ T cells were isolated. None of these healthy vaccinees had been infected with SARS-CoV-2 before vaccination. Replacing half the medium with IL-2 medium was done on days 3 and 7. This receptor was taken from a human donor who received a COVID-19 vaccine. The rearrangement uses TRBV30 and TRBJ2-2, with TRBD2 matching over 9 bases. The sample here was CD4+ T cells from PBMCs cultured with HCoV-OC43 spike peptides, taken before COVID-19 vaccination. The subset was: HCoV-OC43 spike overlapping peptide pool stimulation. The CDR3 loop is CAWGGGGSTGELFF. The CDR3 region has the DNA TGTGCCTGGGGCGGGGGGGGCTCCACCGGGGAGCTGTTTTTT.